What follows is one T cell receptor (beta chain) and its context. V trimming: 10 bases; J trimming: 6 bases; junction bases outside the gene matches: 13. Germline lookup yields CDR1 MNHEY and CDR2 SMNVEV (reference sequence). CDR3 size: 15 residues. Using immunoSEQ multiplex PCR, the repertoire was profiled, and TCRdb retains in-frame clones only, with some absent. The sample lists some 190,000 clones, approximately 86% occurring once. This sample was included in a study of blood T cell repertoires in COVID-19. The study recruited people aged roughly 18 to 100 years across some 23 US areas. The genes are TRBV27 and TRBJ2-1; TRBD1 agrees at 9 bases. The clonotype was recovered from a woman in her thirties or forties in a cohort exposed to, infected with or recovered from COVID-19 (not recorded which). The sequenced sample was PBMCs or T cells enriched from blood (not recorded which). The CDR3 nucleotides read TGTGCCACCGCCCTGGGACAGGGCACACGCAATGAGCAGTTCTTC. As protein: CATALGQGTRNEQFF.